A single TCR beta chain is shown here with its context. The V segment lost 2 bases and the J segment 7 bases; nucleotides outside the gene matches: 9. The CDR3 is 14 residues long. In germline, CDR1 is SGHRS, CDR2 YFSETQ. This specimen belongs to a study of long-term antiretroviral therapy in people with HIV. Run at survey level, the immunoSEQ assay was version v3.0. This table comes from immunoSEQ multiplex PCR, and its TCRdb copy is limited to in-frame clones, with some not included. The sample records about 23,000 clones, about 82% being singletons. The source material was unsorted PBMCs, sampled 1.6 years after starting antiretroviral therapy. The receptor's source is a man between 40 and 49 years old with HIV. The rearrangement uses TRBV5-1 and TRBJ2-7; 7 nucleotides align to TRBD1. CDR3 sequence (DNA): TGCGCCAGCAGCTTTGCCTGGACAGGAAATGAGCAGTACTTC. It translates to CASSFAWTGNEQYF.